The sequence of this T cell receptor beta chain was determined in a study of regulatory T cells in long-lasting Graves disease. The wider study: Positive TSH receptor antibodies alongside over 5 years of antithyroid drugs were what marked Graves' disease as persistent.

Stated time point: persistent/refractory GD, antithyroid drugs over 5 years with positive TRAb. Construction of the TCR library relied on RNA isolated from PBMCs. This clonotype was counted many times. CDR3 regions were amplified by Arm-PCR using iRepertoire HTBI primers to build TCR beta libraries. Authors' analysis steps: The identification of about 66 TRBV and approximately 15 TRBJ segments was made across samples. MiXCR, applied by TCRdb to the multiplex PCR reads, yields one record per CDR3 protein. Clone size and V and J calls follow TCRdb, not the original study. Found here are 350,000 to 450,000 distinct CDR3 sequences, roughly 23% of them singletons; the top ten hold roughly an eighth. The source of this sequence is a female donor with Graves disease. The sample consisted of peripheral blood mononuclear cells (PBMCs), taken when the disease was refractory, from a patient treated with antithyroid drugs.

The CDR3 DNA follows: TGTGCCAGCAGTTCCCCCCCTACCACCGGGGAGCTGTTTTTT. Amino acids: CASSSPPTTGELFF. The rearrangement uses TRBV28 and TRBJ2-2, with no clear D. The ends were cut back, 4 bases at V and 4 bases at J, with 10 bases in the middle. Germline loops: CDR1 MDHEN, CDR2 SYDVKM. This CDR3 comprises 14 residues.